The rows below give T cell receptor beta chains drawn from one sample of a study of T cell changes during pregnancy in multiple sclerosis. Sequencing was performed with immunoSEQ multiplex PCR; in TCRdb, only in-frame clones are kept and a portion is missing. The top ten hold approximately 2% of the sample, which has about 77,000 clones, roughly 90% seen once. The sequences come from peripheral blood, collected before pregnancy. The receptors come from a female donor with multiple sclerosis, enrolled in a pregnancy study. CDR3s include the opening cysteine and the closing phenylalanine or tryptophan. Fields, in order: clone size, J gene, D gene, V gene, CDR3 DNA, CDR3 protein. A D gene is named only where the DNA matches it firmly. Some rows have no size entry. The others give once, few or many, or a class for an expanded clone.

few,TRBJ1-1,NA,TRBV5-1,TGCGCCAGCAGCTTAACAGGGCTCACTGAAGCTTTCTTT,CASSLTGLTEAFF
NA,TRBJ2-5,TRBD2,TRBV13,TGTGCCAGCAGCGCGAGACTAGCGGGGGAAGAGACCCAGTACTTC,CASSARLAGEETQYF
NA,TRBJ2-3,TRBD2,TRBV5-4,TGTGCCAGCAGCTTGGCCGGCCTTTGGACGGGGGGGCCTCCAGATACGCAGTATTTT,CASSLAGLWTGGPPDTQYF
NA,TRBJ2-7,TRBD1,TRBV9,TGTGCCAGCAGCCCCGGGACAGGACTTTCCATCAGCTCCTACGAGCAGTACTTC,CASSPGTGLSISSYEQYF
NA,TRBJ2-1,TRBD2,TRBV7-3,TGTGCCAGCAGCCGAGGACTAGCGGGGGGACAAAATGAGCAGTTCTTC,CASSRGLAGGQNEQFF
NA,TRBJ1-5,NA,TRBV2,TGTGCCAGCAGTTCCGGGGGGGGAGGGCAGCCCCAGCATTTT,CASSSGGGGQPQHF
once,TRBJ2-2,NA,TRBV4-2,TGTGCCAGCAGCCAAGGAGCGGCTCAGAACACCGGGGAGCTGTTTTTT,CASSQGAAQNTGELFF
NA,TRBJ1-4,NA,TRBV11-2,TGTGCCAGCAGCCCGAATACAGGTTCCCGGAATGAAAAACTGTTTTTT,CASSPNTGSRNEKLFF
NA,TRBJ1-2,NA,TRBV2,TGTGCCAGCAGTGGTCCCCCGGGCTACACCTTC,CASSGPPGYTF
NA,TRBJ2-7,NA,TRBV5-4,TGTGCCAGCAGCTTGCCCACCAGCTCCTACGAGCAGTACTTC,CASSLPTSSYEQYF
once,TRBJ1-1,NA,TRBV28,TGTGCCAGCAGTTCCGTTCGTAGGGGGAACACTGAAGCTTTCTTT,CASSSVRRGNTEAFF
NA,TRBJ2-5,NA,TRBV5-6,TGTGCCAGCAGCGTCGGGGAGACCCAGTACTTC,CASSVGETQYF
once,TRBJ2-5,TRBD1,TRBV6-1,TGTGCCAGCAGTGTGACAGGGATAGAGACCCAGTACTTC,CASSVTGIETQYF
NA,TRBJ2-1,NA,TRBV11-2,TGTGCCAGCAGCTTAGAAGAACTCAATGAGCAGTTCTTC,CASSLEELNEQFF
NA,TRBJ2-7,NA,TRBV5-4,TGTGCCAGCAGCCAACGCGGGACAGACGAGCAGTACTTC,CASSQRGTDEQYF
NA,TRBJ1-1,NA,TRBV30,TGTGCCTGGAGTGGAGGGCTTGAGGCTGAAGCTTTCTTT,CAWSGGLEAEAFF
NA,TRBJ1-2,NA,TRBV5-1,TGCGCCAGCAGCTTAGCAGGATACTATGGCTACACCTTC,CASSLAGYYGYTF
NA,TRBJ2-1,TRBD2,TRBV2,TGTGCCAGCACCGGAGAGCGGGGGCAGGGGCAGTTCTTC,CASTGERGQGQFF
NA,TRBJ2-1,NA,TRBV7-2,TGTGCCAGCAGCTCATCAGGTCCGGTCAATGAGCAGTTCTTC,CASSSSGPVNEQFF
NA,TRBJ2-5,NA,TRBV11-3,TGTGCCAGCAGCTTAGGAATAGCGACTAGACGGGAGACCCAGTACTTC,CASSLGIATRRETQYF
few,TRBJ1-2,NA,TRBV19,TGTGCCAGTAGGGAACAGGGATTCCTCGGTAACTATGGCTACACCTTC,CASREQGFLGNYGYTF
NA,TRBJ1-2,NA,TRBV19,TGTGCCAGTAGTATGTTCTCGTGGGGCACCGAAGACTATGGCTACACCTTC,CASSMFSWGTEDYGYTF
NA,TRBJ1-1,NA,TRBV30,TGTGCTCAGGGCCAGGGTCGTCCGAACACTGAAGCTTTCTTT,CAQGQGRPNTEAFF
once,TRBJ2-6,NA,TRBV5-3,TGTGCCAGAAGGCAAGGGGACTTTCGGATCCTCTCTGGGGCCAACGTCCTGACTTTC,CARRQGDFRILSGANVLTF
NA,TRBJ1-2,NA,TRBV6-1,TGTGCCAGCACCCTCGCAAGGCCAGCGGACTATGGCTACACCTTC,CASTLARPADYGYTF
once,TRBJ2-7,NA,TRBV6-6,TGTGCCAGCAGACCCGGACACCCCTACGAGCAGTACTTC,CASRPGHPYEQYF
NA,TRBJ1-6,NA,TRBV9,TGTGCCAGCAGCGAGAGTTATCAATCACCCCTCCACTTT,CASSESYQSPLHF
NA,TRBJ2-1,TRBD2,TRBV29-1,TGCAGCGTAACCGGGACTAGCGGGGACGATGAGCAGTTCTTC,CSVTGTSGDDEQFF
NA,TRBJ1-1,NA,TRBV6-6,TGTGCCAGCAGTTACTTGTCAGGGGAGACTGAAGCTTTCTTT,CASSYLSGETEAFF
NA,TRBJ1-6,NA,TRBV7-6,TGTGCCAGCAGCTTAGCGTTAGCAGGGAGGGACGGTGCACCCCTCCACTTT,CASSLALAGRDGAPLHF
NA,TRBJ1-2,TRBD1,TRBV7-9,TGTGCCAGCAGCTTAGTAGGGGGCGCTTATGGCTACACCTTC,CASSLVGGAYGYTF
many,TRBJ2-2,NA,TRBV18,TGTGCCAGCTCACCACCGAGTACCGGGGAGCTGTTTTTT,CASSPPSTGELFF
once,TRBJ1-5,NA,TRBV4-1,TGCGCCAGCAGCCAAATCAGGGAAGGGATTAGGTGGGGCAATCAGCCCCAGCATTTT,CASSQIREGIRWGNQPQHF
NA,TRBJ2-5,NA,TRBV6-5,TGTGCCAGCAGTCCCGCGGTTTCTGAAGAGACCCAGTACTTC,CASSPAVSEETQYF
NA,TRBJ1-1,NA,TRBV9,TGTGCCAGCAGCGTCTTCGGGAATAGCGGAGCTGAAGCTTTCTTT,CASSVFGNSGAEAFF
NA,TRBJ1-4,NA,TRBV5-6,TGTGCCAGCAGTCAATTGTCGGGGGGTGACGAAAAACTGTTTTTT,CASSQLSGGDEKLFF
NA,TRBJ2-1,NA,TRBV2,TGTGCCAGTCGGGACAACTCCTACAATGAGCAGTTCTTC,CASRDNSYNEQFF
NA,TRBJ2-7,NA,TRBV5-1,TGCGCCAGCAGCCCGGGAGAGGTGGCGGCTTCGGACGAGCAGTACTTC,CASSPGEVAASDEQYF
NA,TRBJ2-3,NA,TRBV18,TGTGCCAGCTCACCGGCTAGCGTAGGAACAGATACGCAGTATTTT,CASSPASVGTDTQYF
NA,TRBJ2-1,TRBD2,TRBV6-6,TGTGCCAGCACCCCCTGGACTAGCGGGGGGAGGGGGGAGCAGTTCTTC,CASTPWTSGGRGEQFF
NA,TRBJ2-7,NA,TRBV7-2,TGTGCCAGCAGCTTACAGATCCGGGACAAGTCCTACTTC,CASSLQIRDKSYF
NA,TRBJ2-7,TRBD1,TRBV5-1,TGCGCCAGCACCCTGGGGCAGGGGGCGTCCGAGCAGTACTTC,CASTLGQGASEQYF
NA,TRBJ1-3,NA,TRBV6-5,TGTGCCAGCAGTTCCGTCGCAGGCGCCTCTGGAAACACCATATATTTT,CASSSVAGASGNTIYF
NA,TRBJ1-4,TRBD1,TRBV9,TGTGCCAGCAGCGTAGGGGACAGAGCTTATGAAAAACTGTTTTTT,CASSVGDRAYEKLFF
NA,TRBJ2-3,NA,TRBV9,TGTGCCAGCAATCCCCGGGACACAGATACGCAGTATTTT,CASNPRDTDTQYF
few,TRBJ1-2,NA,TRBV2,TGTGCCAGCAGTGCGGGGGTTAACTATGGCTACACCTTC,CASSAGVNYGYTF
NA,TRBJ2-7,NA,TRBV11-2,TGTGCCAGCAGCTTTGGGCCGTTGTTGGAGCAGTACTTC,CASSFGPLLEQYF
NA,TRBJ2-3,TRBD2,TRBV5-1,TGCGCCAGCAGCCCAAGACTAGCGGGGGGTCTCACAGATACGCAGTATTTT,CASSPRLAGGLTDTQYF
NA,TRBJ1-5,NA,TRBV2,TGTGCCAGCAGTGTGTACAGGGTGGATCAGCCCCAGCATTTT,CASSVYRVDQPQHF
once,TRBJ1-5,TRBD1,TRBV7-2,TGTGCCAGCAGCTTCGGGACAGGGAATCAGCCCCAGCATTTT,CASSFGTGNQPQHF
NA,TRBJ2-7,TRBD1,TRBV27,TGTGCCAGCAGTTCCGGGACAGGACCCTACGAGCAGTACTTC,CASSSGTGPYEQYF
NA,TRBJ2-7,NA,TRBV27,TGTGCCAGCAGTTCCCCAAACCAGGTGGCCAACGAGCAGTACTTC,CASSSPNQVANEQYF
NA,TRBJ1-2,TRBD1,TRBV13,TGTGCCAGCAGCGTACAGGGGTCTGGCTATGGCTACACCTTC,CASSVQGSGYGYTF